This T cell receptor (beta chain) was sequenced during a study of T cell responses to AZD1222 COVID-19 vaccine. Overall study: Pooling was applied to second doses at about 4 or about 12 weeks.

Generated by immunoSEQ multiplex PCR, the TCRdb table keeps only in-frame clones and is missing some. The profile shows 70,000 or so clones, about 80% of them singletons. Looked up from germline, CDR1 is SGHAT and CDR2 is FQNNGV. The CDR3 has 13 amino acids. The V and J ends lost 1 base and 6 bases respectively, with 7 bases between them. The chain uses TRBV11-2 and TRBJ1-3; no firm D call. The sequence was obtained from an adult in good health. Source: peripheral blood, taken on day 0 of AZD1222 vaccination. CDR3 loop: CASSLAGTNTIYF. The CDR3 DNA reads TGTGCCAGCAGCTTAGCCGGAACAAACACCATATATTTT.